Sequencing of this T cell receptor beta chain was carried out in a study of cytomegalovirus exposure and HLA in healthy donors. This clone was detected only once. The study ran its PCR with 60 Vbeta and 13 Jbeta primers. TCRdb's copy holds only in-frame clones and misses some; the assay was immunoSEQ multiplex PCR. The sample gives under 130,000 clones, over 65% of which show up once; approximately 5.3% is in the top ten. This receptor was identified in a female donor in good health and CMV-seropositive. The specimen was PBMCs.

DNA of the CDR3: TGTGCCAGCAGCATCGTTAAGAACACCGGGGAGCTGTTTTTT. Its translation is CASSIVKNTGELFF. This chain uses TRBV14 with TRBJ2-2; D ambiguous. The CDR3 loop spans 14 amino acids. The V gene's germline CDR1 is SGHDN and CDR2 FVKESK. V was shortened by 5 bases and J by 1 base, with 8 bases between the two germline ends.